These 13 T cell receptor beta chains were sequenced from one sample in a study of CD8 T cells in Susac syndrome. The authors reverse transcribed roughly 0.5 to 1 ug RNA with random hexamers. In TCRdb, the immunoSEQ multiplex PCR reads were re-called with MiXCR into one record per CDR3 protein. This table has over 120,000 distinct CDR3 sequences, around 95% appearing once. Sequencing input: CD4+ T cells from PBMCs. These receptors were collected from a human donor with Susac syndrome.

This chain connects TRBV19 to TRBJ1-6, with D uncertain. This CDR3 has 15 amino acids. Looked up from germline, CDR1 is LNHDA and CDR2 is SQIVND (reference sequence). Trimming left V 7 bases short and J 7 bases short, with 17 bases between. CDR3 nucleotides: TGTGCCAGTATGAAGGACGGGGTTCAGAATTCACCCCTCCACTTT. Translating it yields CASMKDGVQNSPLHF.

The chain carries TRBV2 and TRBJ1-6, with D hard to call. V was shortened by 7 bases and J by 8 bases, with 9 bases between the two germline ends. The CDR3 has 12 amino acids. Looked up from germline, CDR1 is SNHLY and CDR2 is FYNNEI. The CDR3 DNA reads as TGTGCCAGCAACGAGCTTTATTCACCCCTCCACTTT. Translated, it gives CASNELYSPLHF.

The chain uses TRBV15 and TRBJ2-7; TRBD1 is a possible D gene (5 bases). The CDR3 contains 16 residues. Trimming left V 5 bases short and J 2 bases short, with 19 bases between. Germline CDR1 reads LNHNV; CDR2 reads YYDKDF (reference sequence). The CDR3 coding sequence is TGTGCCACCAGCCCAGCCCGGCAGGGATCCACCTACGAGCAGTACTTC. Translation gives CATSPARQGSTYEQYF.

The V call is TRBV29-1, the J call TRBJ1-4; D uncertain. The germline V and J ends were trimmed by 4 bases and 6 bases, with 15 bases remaining between them. The CDR3 sequence is 14 residues long. Germline values: CDR1 SQVTM, CDR2 ANQGSEA. The CDR3 sequence is CSVVLRGRDEKLFF. The CDR3 bases are TGCAGCGTTGTTCTCCGCGGAAGGGATGAAAAACTGTTTTTT.

The V gene is TRBV5-1, the J gene TRBJ1-2; D is unresolved. This CDR3 is built from 15 residues. In germline, CDR1 is SGHRS, CDR2 YFSETQ. V lost 4 bases and J 2 bases, leaving 15 bases between the germline ends. As DNA, the CDR3 is TGCGCCAGCAGCATGACCGGAAGGGAGAACTATGGCTACACCTTC. Its translation is CASSMTGRENYGYTF.

The chain is built from TRBV20-1 and TRBJ2-3; 12 positions agree with TRBD1. With V trimmed by 5 bases and J by 3 bases, 6 bases remained unmatched. CDR1 is DFQATT, CDR2 SNEGSKA, per germline (reference sequence). CDR3 size: 15 residues. The CDR3, as DNA: TGCAGTGCTGACCGGGACAGGGGGCGTACAGATACGCAGTATTTT. Protein sequence: CSADRDRGRTDTQYF.

The V and J genes are TRBV4-2 and TRBJ1-1; D perhaps matches TRBD1 (6 bases). Germline-derived CDR1 and CDR2 are LGHNA and YNFKEQ. This CDR3 spans 15 amino acids. V was cut by 3 bases and J by 0 bases, with 11 bases left in between. The CDR3 region is CASSQGGQMNTEAFF. Written as DNA, the CDR3 is TGTGCCAGCAGCCAGGGGGGGCAGATGAACACTGAAGCTTTCTTT.

V is TRBV12-3 or TRBV12-4 and J is TRBJ2-1, with D maybe TRBD2 (5 bases). V was pared by 2 bases and J by 0 bases, with 11 bases between. The CDR3 is 16 residues long. The DNA for the CDR3 is TGTGCCAGCAGTTTATCGGCGGGTCTCTCCTACAATGAGCAGTTCTTC. This sequence encodes CASSLSAGLSYNEQFF.

The chain has TRBV29-1 and TRBJ2-3, with D possibly TRBD2 on 6 matching bases. There are 14 residues in the CDR3. Germline V gene lookup returns CDR1 SQVTM and CDR2 ANQGSEA. V lost 6 bases, J lost 4 bases, and 17 bases lay in between. CDR3 sequence: CSVGSGSPADTQYF. As DNA, the CDR3 is TGCAGCGTAGGCAGCGGGTCGCCGGCAGATACGCAGTATTTT.

The gene calls are TRBV13 and TRBJ1-2, with D maybe TRBD1 (6 bases). CDR1 PRHDT and CDR2 FYEKMQ come from the germline V gene (reference sequence). Trimming took 5 bases from V and 7 from J, leaving 14 bases between them. This CDR3 is built from 13 residues. This CDR3 reads CASSPRTASGYTF. CDR3 DNA sequence: TGTGCCAGCAGCCCACGGACAGCGAGTGGCTACACCTTC.

The genes are TRBV5-4 and TRBJ1-2; no clear D gene. Trimming took 6 bases from V and 8 from J, leaving 14 bases between them. The CDR3 totals 12 residues. CDR1 and CDR2 (germline): SGHNT, YYREEE (reference sequence). The CDR3 DNA is TGTGCCAGCACTCGTGGGGAGGGCGGCTACACCTTC. Translation gives CASTRGEGGYTF.

The chain carries TRBV14 and TRBJ2-7; 9 bases are shared with TRBD1. Germline assignment: CDR1 SGHDN and CDR2 FVKESK. This CDR3 is built from 14 residues. V was clipped by 4 bases and J by 9 bases; unmatched bases: 10. The CDR3, as DNA: TGTGCCAGCAGCCGGACAGGGGCGTCCTCCGGGCAGTACTTC. It codes for CASSRTGASSGQYF.

This clonotype came up a few times. The chain recombines TRBV6-1 with TRBJ2-1; TRBD2 matches 10 bases. V was clipped by 5 bases and J by 10 bases; unmatched bases: 8. The length of the CDR3 is 14 residues. Germline V CDR1 and CDR2: MNHNS, SASEGT. CDR3 sequence: CASSPLAGATEQFF. The DNA of the CDR3 is TGTGCCAGCAGTCCTCTAGCGGGGGCAACAGAGCAGTTCTTC.